This T cell receptor beta chain was found in a study of radiation and T cells in renal cell carcinoma. Looking at the study overall: Nephrectomy followed 15 Gy stereotactic body radiation by 4 weeks. Notes on the study in general: From baseline, blood top tumor clonotypes peaked at 2 weeks post-radiation. No pretreatment tumor biopsies were available for baseline clonotypes.

Time point meaning: baseline pretreatment blood. Sample treatment: 15 Gy SBRT to primary tumor, nephrectomy 4 weeks later. After SBRT, blood was collected at 2 and 4 weeks, plus baseline. Concerning this clone itself: Its target is unknown.

Sequenced by immunoSEQ multiplex PCR; TCRdb stores in-frame clones only, minus some. The sample carries approximately 150,000 clones, 88% recorded once. V gave up 4 bases and J gave up 4 bases, with 20 bases separating them. This CDR3 spans 17 amino acids. Germline CDR1 is SGDLS and CDR2 is YYNGEE. V and J are TRBV9 and TRBJ2-2, with D perhaps matching TRBD1 (6 bases). The source of this sequence is a woman in her 70s with renal cell carcinoma. The sequencing here drew on blood, taken from a patient whose treatment included radiotherapy and nephrectomy. The CDR3 DNA is TGTGCCAGCAGCTTGCGGACAGCCTTGAACCCCACCGGGGAGCTGTTTTTT. It translates to CASSLRTALNPTGELFF.